This TCR beta chain was identified in a study of shared clonotypes between healthy human individuals. V lost 4 bases and J lost 8, with 15 bases in between. The CDR3 spans 14 residues. Germline values: CDR1 ENHRY, CDR2 SYGVKD. The method was immunoSEQ multiplex PCR; TCRdb's version includes in-frame clones alone and lacks a portion of them. The profile shows some 1 million clones, about 74% of them singletons. The sequenced sample consisted of memory CD4+ T cells sorted from blood. Subset here: CD45RA-negative fraction. This receptor was taken from a man aged 18-30 years in good health. The rearrangement links TRBV10-3 to TRBJ2-1; D possibly corresponds to TRBD2 (6 bases). CDR3 sequence reads: CAISGKEGSDEQFF. DNA for the CDR3: TGTGCCATCAGTGGTAAGGAGGGATCGGATGAGCAGTTCTTC.